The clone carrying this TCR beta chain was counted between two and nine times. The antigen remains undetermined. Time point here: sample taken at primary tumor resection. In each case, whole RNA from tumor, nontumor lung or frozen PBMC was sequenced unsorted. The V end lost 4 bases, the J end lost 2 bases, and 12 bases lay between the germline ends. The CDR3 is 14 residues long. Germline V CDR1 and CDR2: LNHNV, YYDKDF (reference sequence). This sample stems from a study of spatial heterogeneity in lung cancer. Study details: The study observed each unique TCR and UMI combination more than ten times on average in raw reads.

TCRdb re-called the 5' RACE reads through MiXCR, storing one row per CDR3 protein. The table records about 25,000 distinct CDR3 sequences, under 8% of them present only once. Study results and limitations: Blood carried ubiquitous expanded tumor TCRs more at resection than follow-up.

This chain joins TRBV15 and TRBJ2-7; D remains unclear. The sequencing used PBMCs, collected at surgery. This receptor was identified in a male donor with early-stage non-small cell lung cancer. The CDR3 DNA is TGTGCCACCAGCACAACAACTCGTCCCTACGAGCAGTACTTC. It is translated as CATSTTTRPYEQYF.